The next 8 T cell receptor beta chains were all read from a single sample in a study of CD8 T cells in Susac syndrome. It was with random hexamers that 0.5 to 1 ug RNA was reverse transcribed. Using its own MiXCR run on the immunoSEQ multiplex PCR reads, TCRdb lists one record per CDR3 protein. The sample shows some 180,000 distinct CDR3 sequences, just under 95% of them seen only once. Input material: CD4+ T cells from PBMCs. These receptors all stem from a human donor with Susac syndrome.

The CDR3: CASRMDRGQNQPQHF. Written as DNA, the CDR3 is TGTGCCAGCAGAATGGACAGGGGGCAGAATCAGCCCCAGCATTTT. The chain has TRBV2 and TRBJ1-5; 11 nucleotides line up with TRBD1. There are 15 residues in the CDR3. The germline gives CDR1 SNHLY, CDR2 FYNNEI. J lost 4 bases, V lost 6 bases, and 5 bases had no gene match.

This clonotype showed up just a few times. V is TRBV6-2 or TRBV6-3 and J is TRBJ2-7, with a tentative D call TRBD1 (5 bases). The ends were cut back, 5 bases at V and 6 bases at J, with 8 bases in the middle. This CDR3 region has 11 residues. The germline V gene has CDR1 MNHEY and CDR2 SVGEGT. CDR3 DNA sequence: TGTGCCAGCAGTCAGGGTGGCGAGCAGTACTTC. This gives the protein CASSQGGEQYF.

The chain couples TRBV5-4 to TRBJ2-3; 7 bases align to TRBD1. CDR3 length: 15 amino acids. Germline lookup yields CDR1 SGHNT and CDR2 YYREEE (reference sequence). V lost 0 bases to trimming and J lost 2 bases; unmatched junction nucleotides: 3. The CDR3 reads CASSLATGPTDTQYF. CDR3 bases: TGTGCCAGCAGCTTGGCGACAGGGCCCACAGATACGCAGTATTTT.

The sample holds a few counts of this clonotype. V usage is TRBV9 and J usage is TRBJ1-1; 7 bases map to TRBD1. Germline V gene data show CDR1 as SGDLS and CDR2 as YYNGEE. V shed 0 bases and J 3 bases; nucleotides not matched to a gene: 5. CDR3 size: 15 residues. In DNA, the CDR3 is TGTGCCAGCAGCGTAGAGGGGGCGGGCTACACTGAAGCTTTCTTT. As protein: CASSVEGAGYTEAFF.

J is TRBJ2-4 and V is TRBV3-1; the D gene is possibly TRBD2 (6 bases). Trimming took 1 base from V and 9 from J, leaving 10 bases between them. The CDR3 runs 13 residues. Germline V gene lookup returns CDR1 LGHDT and CDR2 YNNKEL (reference sequence). CDR3 amino acids: CASSQADGGIQYF. CDR3 DNA: TGTGCCAGCAGCCAAGCCGACGGGGGCATTCAGTACTTC.

The CDR3 bases are TGTGCCAGCAGCAGGACTAGCGGGAGTCCATACACCGGGGAGCTGTTTTTT. Encoded protein: CASSRTSGSPYTGELFF. V usage is TRBV9 and J usage is TRBJ2-2; TRBD2 agrees at 13 bases. The CDR3 sequence is 17 residues long. The V segment lost 4 bases and the J segment 3 bases; nucleotides outside the gene matches: 6. Germline CDR1 is SGDLS and CDR2 is YYNGEE.

This clonotype was observed a handful of times. The chain employs TRBV4-1 and TRBJ1-5; D is unclear. This CDR3 has 14 amino acids. The V end lost 1 base, the J end lost 4 bases, and 8 bases lay between the germline ends. Germline loops: CDR1 MGHRA, CDR2 YSYEKL. CDR3 amino acids: CASSQGPLNQPQHF. CDR3 coding DNA: TGCGCCAGCAGCCAAGGTCCCCTAAATCAGCCCCAGCATTTT.

The V and J genes are TRBV20-1 and TRBJ1-1; unclear D gene. The CDR3 extends over 11 amino acids. Trimming pared 3 bases from V and 2 bases from J, leaving 4 bases between. CDR1 is DFQATT, CDR2 SNEGSKA, per germline (reference sequence). The CDR3: CSASKNTEAFF. The CDR3 nucleotides read TGCAGTGCTAGTAAAAACACTGAAGCTTTCTTT.